This T cell receptor (beta chain) stems from a study of T cells in Graves' hyperthyroidism and ophthalmopathy. Germline values: CDR1 MNHEY, CDR2 SVGEGT. CDR3 size: 12 residues. With 5 bases removed from V and 4 bases from J, the gap between germline ends came to 9 bases. This clonotype has a count of ten or more. The CDR3 regions of TCR beta were amplified from RNA transcripts. The primer set for the first-round RT-PCR of the TCR CDR3 was HTBI. MiXCR was run by TCRdb on the multiplex PCR reads, yielding one entry per CDR3 protein. The sample contains 350,000 or so distinct CDR3 sequences, approximately 18% of which appear only once.

Sequencing input: blood. The chain couples TRBV6-2 or TRBV6-3 to TRBJ2-7; the D is unclear. The receptor was derived from a woman aged 40 to 49 with Graves' ophthalmopathy. The CDR3 DNA sequence: TGTGCCAGCAGTCCTCGACCGTACGAGCAGTACTTC. Its protein product is CASSPRPYEQYF.